These 16 T cell receptor beta chains were sequenced from one sample in a study of T-cell reconstitution after alpha-beta-depleted transplantation in children. TCRbeta library preparation incorporated unique molecular identifiers. TCRdb re-derived calls from the PCR reads in MiXCR, one entry per CDR3 protein. Of approximately 800,000 distinct CDR3 sequences in the sample, roughly 16% are singletons; the top ten hold approximately 5%. Sequencing was performed on PBMCs, mostly from graft donor cells, taken 360 days after TCRalphabeta/CD19-depleted stem cell transplant. Receptor source: a male patient younger than 18 who had a stem cell transplant for acute lymphoblastic leukemia, so the T cells may come from the graft donor.

This clonotype was found a few times. V gene TRBV4-2 combines with J gene TRBJ2-2; 10 positions agree with TRBD1. This CDR3 is 16 amino acids long. Losses at the gene ends were 2 bases for V and 7 bases for J; bases not matched to a gene: 7. Germline values: CDR1 LGHNA, CDR2 YNFKEQ. Here the CDR3 DNA reads TGTGCCAGCAGCCAACTTGGGACAGGGGAGAACGGGGAGCTGTTTTTT. As protein: CASSQLGTGENGELFF.

This sequence joins TRBV7-2 and TRBJ2-1; weak D call: TRBD2 (6 bases). Germline V gene data show CDR1 as SGHTA and CDR2 as FQGNSA. The V and J ends lost 4 bases and 6 bases respectively, with 16 bases between them. This CDR3 has 15 amino acids. CDR3 in amino acids: CASSSQAGLANEQFF. The CDR3, as DNA: TGTGCCAGCAGCTCCCAGGCGGGACTGGCCAATGAGCAGTTCTTC.

CDR3 region: CASSLRPPDRVGQPQHF. CDR3 in DNA: TGTGCCAGCAGTTTAAGGCCCCCGGACAGGGTGGGCCAGCCCCAGCATTTT. The rearrangement links TRBV27 to TRBJ1-5; 8 nucleotides agree with TRBD1. The V and J ends lost 2 bases and 7 bases, in that order; junction bases with no gene match: 13. This CDR3 is built from 17 residues. Germline V gives CDR1 MNHEY, CDR2 SMNVEV (reference sequence).

This clonotype was seen a few times. V gene TRBV18 combines with J gene TRBJ1-6; D unclear. V gave up 6 bases and J gave up 0 bases, with 9 bases separating them. Germline values: CDR1 KGHSH, CDR2 LQKENI. CDR3 size: 15 residues. CDR3 protein: CASSPDGSYNSPLHF. The CDR3 region has the DNA TGTGCCAGCTCCCCCGACGGCTCCTATAATTCACCCCTCCACTTT.

The CDR3 sequence: CATSDLRYSGDRVVNEQFF. The CDR3 region has the DNA TGTGCCACCAGTGATTTGCGGTATTCTGGGGACAGGGTAGTCAATGAGCAGTTCTTC. The V call is TRBV24-1, the J call TRBJ2-1, with 9 bases that match TRBD1. V was pared by 0 bases and J by 6 bases, with 14 bases of the junction left unmatched. CDR1 and CDR2 (germline): KGHDR, SFDVKD. This CDR3 has 19 residues.

The J gene is TRBJ2-1, the V gene TRBV5-1; 10 bases are shared with TRBD2. After removal of 4 bases from V and 8 bases from J, the junction contained 15 bases not matched to a gene. The CDR3 spans 17 residues. Germline V gene data show CDR1 as SGHRS and CDR2 as YFSETQ. Written as DNA, the CDR3 is TGCGCCAGCAGCCCTCCAGCTAGCGGGAGTCAGTGGGATGAGCAGTTCTTC. Translating gives CASSPPASGSQWDEQFF.

The rearrangement joins TRBV28 to TRBJ1-3, with D possibly matching TRBD1 (5 bases). The CDR3 length is 15 residues. Germline-derived CDR1 and CDR2 are MDHEN and SYDVKM. V lost 6 bases and J 4 bases, leaving 16 bases between the germline ends. CDR3 nucleotides: TGTGCCAGCAGGGACTCCGGGGCAGGCGGAAACACCATATATTTT. This gives the protein CASRDSGAGGNTIYF.

The chain employs TRBV5-1 and TRBJ2-7; the match to TRBD2 covers 10 bases. CDR3 length: 14 amino acids. Per the germline V gene, CDR1 is SGHRS and CDR2 is YFSETQ. V lost 1 base to trimming and J lost 6 bases; unmatched junction nucleotides: 4. The CDR3 sequence: CASSLLAGAGEQYF. The CDR3 nucleotides read TGCGCCAGCAGCTTGCTAGCGGGAGCGGGCGAGCAGTACTTC.

The chain carries TRBV12-3 or TRBV12-4 and TRBJ2-3, with 8 bases aligning to TRBD1. J lost 6 bases, V lost 7 bases, and 3 bases had no gene match. The CDR3 consists of 12 residues. The CDR3 coding sequence is TGTGCCAGCAACTCAGGGGGCGATACGCAGTATTTT. Residues: CASNSGGDTQYF.

This clonotype occurred a few times. The chain carries TRBV27 and TRBJ2-5; TRBD1 matches 7 bases. V was clipped by 4 bases and J by 4 bases; unmatched bases: 6. The CDR3 is made up of 14 amino acids. From germline, CDR1 is MNHEY and CDR2 SMNVEV (reference sequence). The CDR3 DNA reads TGTGCCAGCAGTTCGTCGACAGGGAGAGAGACCCAGTACTTC. Translating gives CASSSSTGRETQYF.

V and J are TRBV5-1 and TRBJ2-7; D gene uncertain. There are 12 residues in the CDR3. V was cut by 4 bases and J by 2 bases, with 7 bases left in between. Germline V gene data show CDR1 as SGHRS and CDR2 as YFSETQ. In DNA, the CDR3 is TGCGCCAGCAGCATCGGGCCCTACGAGCAGTACTTC. This encodes CASSIGPYEQYF.

This clonotype was observed a handful of times. The chain links TRBV12-3 or TRBV12-4 to TRBJ1-5, with 7 bases matching TRBD1. The trim removed 5 bases at V and 2 bases at J, leaving 6 bases unmatched. The CDR3 runs 15 residues. CDR3 sequence: CASSRRQGGNQPQHF. CDR3 nucleotide sequence: TGTGCCAGCAGTAGGAGACAGGGTGGCAATCAGCCCCAGCATTTT.

This clonotype showed up just a few times. The J gene is TRBJ2-6, the V gene TRBV20-1; D is possibly TRBD2 (6 bases). This CDR3 has 15 amino acids. Germline loops: CDR1 DFQATT, CDR2 SNEGSKA (reference sequence). Trimming took 2 bases from V and 2 from J, leaving 10 bases between them. This CDR3 is CSARITGAGANVLTF. The CDR3, as DNA: TGCAGTGCTAGAATTACGGGAGCTGGGGCCAACGTCCTGACTTTC.

This chain connects TRBV20-1 to TRBJ2-5, with 7 bases that match TRBD1. The CDR3 runs 15 residues. J lost 4 bases, V lost 1 base, and 9 bases had no gene match. The germline V gene has CDR1 DFQATT and CDR2 SNEGSKA (reference sequence). The CDR3 region is CSARAPTGTAETQYF. DNA for the CDR3: TGCAGTGCTAGAGCTCCCACCGGGACAGCAGAGACCCAGTACTTC.

This chain connects TRBV6-2 or TRBV6-3 to TRBJ2-3, with D possibly called TRBD1 or TRBD2 (5 bases each). V was trimmed by 0 bases and J by 2 bases, leaving 24 bases between them. This CDR3 spans 20 amino acids. The V gene's germline CDR1 is MNHEY and CDR2 SVGEGT. CDR3: CASSYSKPGWGWRHTDTQYF. The CDR3 DNA follows: TGTGCCAGCAGTTACTCGAAACCGGGGTGGGGCTGGAGGCACACAGATACGCAGTATTTT.

This clonotype was detected only a few times. The V gene is TRBV5-1, the J gene TRBJ2-5; 10 bases line up with TRBD1. This CDR3 has 16 amino acids. V lost 4 bases and J lost 4; bases outside the gene matches: 10. Germline values: CDR1 SGHRS, CDR2 YFSETQ. This CDR3 is CASSAPTGGGRETQYF. CDR3 sequence (DNA): TGCGCCAGCAGCGCCCCGACAGGGGGCGGGCGAGAGACCCAGTACTTC.